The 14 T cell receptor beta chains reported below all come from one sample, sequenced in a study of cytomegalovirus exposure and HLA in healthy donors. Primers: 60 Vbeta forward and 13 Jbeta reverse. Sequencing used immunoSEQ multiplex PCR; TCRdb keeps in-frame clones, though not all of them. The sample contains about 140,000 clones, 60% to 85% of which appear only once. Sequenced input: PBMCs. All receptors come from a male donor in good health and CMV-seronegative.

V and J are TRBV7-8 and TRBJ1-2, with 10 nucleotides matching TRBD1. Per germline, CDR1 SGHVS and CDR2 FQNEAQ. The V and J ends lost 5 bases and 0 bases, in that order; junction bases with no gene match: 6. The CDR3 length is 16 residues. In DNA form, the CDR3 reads TGTGCCAGCAGCCGGGACAGGGGATTTACTAACTATGGCTACACCTTC. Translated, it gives CASSRDRGFTNYGYTF.

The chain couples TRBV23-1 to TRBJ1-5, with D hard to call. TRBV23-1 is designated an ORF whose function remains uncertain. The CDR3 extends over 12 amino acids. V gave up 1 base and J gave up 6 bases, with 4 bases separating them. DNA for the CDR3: TGCGCCAGCAGTCAATGGAGTCAGCCCCAGCATTTT. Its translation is CASSQWSQPQHF.

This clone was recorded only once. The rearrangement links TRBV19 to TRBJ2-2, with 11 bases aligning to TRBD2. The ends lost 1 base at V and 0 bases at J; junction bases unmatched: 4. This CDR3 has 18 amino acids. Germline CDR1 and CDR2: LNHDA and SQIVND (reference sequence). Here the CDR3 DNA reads TGTGCCAGTAGTATAGGACTAGCGGGGACCGCGAACACCGGGGAGCTGTTTTTT. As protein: CASSIGLAGTANTGELFF.

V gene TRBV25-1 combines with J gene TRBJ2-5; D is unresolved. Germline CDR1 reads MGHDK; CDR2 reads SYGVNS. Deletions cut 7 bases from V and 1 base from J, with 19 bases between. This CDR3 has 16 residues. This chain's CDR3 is CASIKNGWPGQETQYF. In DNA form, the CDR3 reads TGTGCCAGCATTAAAAACGGTTGGCCGGGCCAAGAGACCCAGTACTTC.

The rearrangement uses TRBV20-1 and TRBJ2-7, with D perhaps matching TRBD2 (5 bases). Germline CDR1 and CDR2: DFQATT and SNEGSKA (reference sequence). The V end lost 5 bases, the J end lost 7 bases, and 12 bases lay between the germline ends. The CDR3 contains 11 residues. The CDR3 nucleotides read TGCAGTGCTTTCCGAGGGAGTGAGCAGTACTTC. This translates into CSAFRGSEQYF.

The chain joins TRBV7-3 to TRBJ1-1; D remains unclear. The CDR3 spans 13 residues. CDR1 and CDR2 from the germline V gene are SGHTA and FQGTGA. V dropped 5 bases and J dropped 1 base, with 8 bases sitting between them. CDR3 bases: TGTGCCAGCAGCCCTCAAGCGAACACTGAAGCTTTCTTT. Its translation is CASSPQANTEAFF. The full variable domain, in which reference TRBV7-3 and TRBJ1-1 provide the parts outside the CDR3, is GAGVSQTPSNKVTEKGKYVELRCDPISGHTALYWYRQSLGQGPEFLIYFQGTGAADDSGLPNDRFFAVRPEGSVSTLKIQRTERGDSAVYLCASSPQANTEAFFGQGTRLTVV.

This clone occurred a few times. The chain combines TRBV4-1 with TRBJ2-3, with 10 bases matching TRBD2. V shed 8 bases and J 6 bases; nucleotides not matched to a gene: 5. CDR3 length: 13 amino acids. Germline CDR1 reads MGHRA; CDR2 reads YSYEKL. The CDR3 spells CASAASGSDTQYF. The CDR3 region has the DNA TGCGCCAGCGCGGCTAGCGGGAGTGATACGCAGTATTTT.

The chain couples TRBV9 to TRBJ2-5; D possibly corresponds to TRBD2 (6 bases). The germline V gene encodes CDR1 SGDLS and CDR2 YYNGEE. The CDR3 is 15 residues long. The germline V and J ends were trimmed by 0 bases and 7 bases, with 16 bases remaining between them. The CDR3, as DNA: TGTGCCAGCAGCGTAGGGGGGGACGAACGTGGGACCCAGTACTTC. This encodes CASSVGGDERGTQYF.

In nucleotides, the CDR3 is TGTGCCAGTAGTATCCTCGGGACAGGGGACGGCTACACCTTC. Residues: CASSILGTGDGYTF. The rearrangement joins TRBV19 to TRBJ1-2, with TRBD1 matching over 10 bases. Losses at the gene ends were 3 bases for V and 8 bases for J; bases not matched to a gene: 6. The CDR3 is 14 residues long. Germline CDR1 reads LNHDA; CDR2 reads SQIVND (reference sequence).

DNA of the CDR3: TGTGCCATCAGTTGCCAAGACAGGGATAGCTCCTATAATTCACCCCTCCACTTT. Amino acids: CAISCQDRDSSYNSPLHF. The V gene is TRBV10-3, the J gene TRBJ1-6; the match to TRBD1 covers 7 bases. CDR3 length: 18 amino acids. V was pared by 5 bases and J by 0 bases, with 10 bases of the junction left unmatched. Per the germline V gene, CDR1 is ENHRY and CDR2 is SYGVKD.

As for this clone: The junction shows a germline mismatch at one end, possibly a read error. CDR3 nucleotide sequence: TGTGCCCGGAGTCCCTCGACAGGGGGCGGCAATCAGCCCCAGCATTTT. Translation: CARSPSTGGGNQPQHF. The chain uses TRBV30 and TRBJ1-5; 10 bases are a match to TRBD1. Germline V gene data show CDR1 as GTSNPN and CDR2 as SVGIG (reference sequence). This CDR3 has 16 residues.

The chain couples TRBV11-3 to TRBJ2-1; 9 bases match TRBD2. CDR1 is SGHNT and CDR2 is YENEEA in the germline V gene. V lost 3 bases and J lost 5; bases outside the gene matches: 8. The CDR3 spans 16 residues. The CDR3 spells CASSFSAGGPHNEQFF. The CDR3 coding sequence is TGTGCCAGCAGCTTCAGCGCGGGGGGGCCTCACAATGAGCAGTTCTTC.

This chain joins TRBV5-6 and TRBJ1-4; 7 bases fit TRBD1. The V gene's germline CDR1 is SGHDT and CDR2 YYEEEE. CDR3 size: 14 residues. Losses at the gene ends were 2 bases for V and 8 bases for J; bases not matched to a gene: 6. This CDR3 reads CASSFRGPGEKLFF. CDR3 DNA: TGTGCCAGCAGCTTTAGGGGGCCGGGGGAAAAACTGTTTTTT.

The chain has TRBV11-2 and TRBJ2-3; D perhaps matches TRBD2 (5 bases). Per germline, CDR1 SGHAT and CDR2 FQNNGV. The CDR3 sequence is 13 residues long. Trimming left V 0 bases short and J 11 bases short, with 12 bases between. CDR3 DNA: TGTGCCAGCAGCTTAGATCATGAGGGAAGGCAGTATTTT. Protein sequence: CASSLDHEGRQYF.